The 19 T cell receptor beta chains below come from one sample, sequenced in a study of blood T cell repertoires in COVID-19. TCRdb's table, derived via immunoSEQ multiplex PCR, lists solely in-frame clones and lacks some. The table lists 200,000 to 300,000 clones, 91% of them singletons. The specimen sequenced was peripheral blood. These receptors all come from a person aged 18 to 30 with COVID-19, enrolled during active disease.

This clone has a single count. The chain has TRBV6-6 and TRBJ2-2; D remains ambiguous. The germline V gene encodes CDR1 MNHNY and CDR2 SVGAGI (reference sequence). Trimming shortened V by 7 bases and J by 6 bases, and 6 bases separated the two germline ends. This CDR3 has 11 residues. CDR3 sequence (DNA): TGTGCCAGCACGGGTTCCGGGGAGCTGTTTTTT. This translates into CASTGSGELFF.

Details on this clone: At the DNA level, this CDR3 is encoded by other sequences in the same sample as well. This rearrangement joins TRBV28 to TRBJ1-2; D may be TRBD1 (5 bases). V dropped 5 bases and J dropped 4 bases, with 8 bases sitting between them. Germline V gene sequence: CDR1 MDHEN, CDR2 SYDVKM. There are 12 residues in the CDR3. CDR3 bases: TGTGCCAGCAGTCCAGACAGCTATGGCTACACCTTC. It yields the protein CASSPDSYGYTF.

The chain recombines TRBV14 with TRBJ2-7; TRBD1 matches at 9 bases. The CDR3 runs to 15 residues. Germline V gene sequence: CDR1 SGHDN, CDR2 FVKESK. V was pared by 4 bases and J by 4 bases, with 8 bases of the junction left unmatched. CDR3: CASSPTGTGSYEQYF. In DNA form, the CDR3 reads TGTGCCAGCAGCCCTACCGGGACAGGGAGTTACGAGCAGTACTTC.

This clone was seen more than once but under ten times. The chain combines TRBV7-9 with TRBJ1-3; D not resolved. Deletions cut 5 bases from V and 3 bases from J, with 8 bases between. Germline V gene lookup returns CDR1 SEHNR and CDR2 FQNEAQ (reference sequence). This CDR3 region has 13 residues. DNA of the CDR3: TGTGCCAGCAGCCCCTCACTTGGAAACACCATATATTTT. Residues: CASSPSLGNTIYF.

Only one count was recorded for this clone. CDR3 sequence (DNA): TGTGCCAGCAGAGCGAAGACGGGAAAACTGTTTTTT. This encodes CASRAKTGKLFF. This chain joins TRBV2 and TRBJ1-4; D unresolved. Trimming took 6 bases from V and 10 from J, leaving 12 bases between them. Germline assignment: CDR1 SNHLY and CDR2 FYNNEI. The CDR3 is 12 residues long.

This clone was observed a few times. The chain links TRBV5-4 to TRBJ1-1, with D perhaps matching TRBD1 (5 bases). Trimming left V 4 bases short and J 6 bases short, with 28 bases between. This CDR3 has 18 residues. Germline values: CDR1 SGHNT, CDR2 YYREEE (reference sequence). In DNA form, the CDR3 reads TGTGCCAGCAGCCCGCAACTCGGCCGGCGGCAGGGAAAGGCTGAAGCTTTCTTT. Its translation is CASSPQLGRRQGKAEAFF. The variable domain in full, completed from reference TRBV5-4 and TRBJ1-1, reads ETGVTQSPTHLIKTRGQQVTLRCSSQSGHNTVSWYQQALGQGPQFIFQYYREEENGRGNFPPRFSGLQFPNYSSELNVNALELDDSALYLCASSPQLGRRQGKAEAFFGQGTRLTVV.

The rearrangement links TRBV7-2 to TRBJ2-2, with D possibly being TRBD2 (6 bases). CDR3 size: 19 residues. Trimming removed 5 bases at V and 0 bases at J, with 22 bases between. CDR1 is SGHTA and CDR2 is FQGNSA in the germline V gene. CDR3: CASSKRASAGNTNTGELFF. In DNA form, the CDR3 reads TGTGCCAGCAGCAAACGGGCCTCAGCGGGCAATACGAACACCGGGGAGCTGTTTTTT.

The CDR3, as DNA: TGTGCCAGCAGGGGACAGGGCGAGGATACGCAGTATTTT. This sequence encodes CASRGQGEDTQYF. The chain carries TRBV7-9 and TRBJ2-3, with TRBD1 matching over 9 bases. The trim removed 6 bases at V and 6 bases at J, leaving 4 bases unmatched. Germline V lookup: CDR1 SEHNR, CDR2 FQNEAQ (reference sequence). The length of the CDR3 is 13 residues.

This sequence joins TRBV27 and TRBJ2-7; TRBD2 agrees at 8 bases. In germline, CDR1 is MNHEY, CDR2 SMNVEV (reference sequence). With 4 bases clipped from V and 0 bases from J, the junction kept 8 bases outside the gene matches. The CDR3 totals 16 residues. The CDR3 coding sequence is TGTGCCAGCAGTTCCAAAGCGGGAGCCCCCTCCTACGAGCAGTACTTC. It yields the protein CASSSKAGAPSYEQYF.

V gene TRBV30 combines with J gene TRBJ2-1; D not certain. The V end lost 0 bases, the J end lost 4 bases, and 7 bases lay between the germline ends. Germline CDR1 reads GTSNPN; CDR2 reads SVGIG (reference sequence). This CDR3 region has 13 residues. As DNA, the CDR3 is TGTGCCTGGAGTGTACAAAGTTACAATGAGCAGTTCTTC. Translated: CAWSVQSYNEQFF.

V gene TRBV28 combines with J gene TRBJ2-3; TRBD2 aligns across 12 bases. J gave up 6 bases and V 5 bases, and 6 bases lay outside the gene matches. The CDR3 is made up of 15 amino acids. The V gene's germline CDR1 is MDHEN and CDR2 SYDVKM. The DNA of the CDR3 is TGTGCCAGCAGTCCTAGCGGGAGGGGCGGGGATACGCAGTATTTT. Translating gives CASSPSGRGGDTQYF.

The chain is built from TRBV5-1 and TRBJ2-7; maybe TRBD2 (6 bases). Germline V CDR1 and CDR2: SGHRS, YFSETQ. The CDR3 sequence is 13 residues long. V lost 4 bases to trimming and J lost 6 bases, with 14 bases between them. CDR3 region: CASSPPRRGEQYF. CDR3 DNA: TGCGCCAGCAGCCCGCCCCGGAGGGGCGAGCAGTACTTC.

This sequence joins TRBV9 and TRBJ2-2, with 14 nucleotides matching TRBD2. Germline values: CDR1 SGDLS, CDR2 YYNGEE. The CDR3 sequence is 19 residues long. Trimming at V came to 4 bases and at J to 3 bases, leaving 11 bases not matched to a gene. The CDR3 loop reads CASSRRGTSGSLDTGELFF. DNA of the CDR3: TGTGCCAGCAGCCGGAGAGGGACTAGCGGGAGCTTGGACACCGGGGAGCTGTTTTTT.

This clone was recorded only once. The chain carries TRBV5-1 and TRBJ2-3, with a possible D match to TRBD2 (6 bases). From germline, CDR1 is SGHRS and CDR2 YFSETQ. The length of the CDR3 is 14 residues. V lost 5 bases to trimming and J lost 0 bases, with 10 bases between them. The CDR3 loop is CASRGAGSTDTQYF. The CDR3 DNA is TGCGCCAGCAGAGGTGCGGGAAGCACAGATACGCAGTATTTT.

The V and J genes are TRBV9 and TRBJ1-3; D is unclear. Germline V gene sequence: CDR1 SGDLS, CDR2 YYNGEE. The germline V and J ends were trimmed by 3 bases and 7 bases, with 8 bases remaining between them. The CDR3 runs 12 residues. CDR3 residues: CASSAVANTIYF. The CDR3 nucleotides are TGTGCCAGCAGCGCCGTCGCGAACACCATATATTTT.

V is TRBV28 and J is TRBJ1-5, with D tentatively TRBD1 (5 bases). With 7 bases removed from V and 0 bases from J, the gap between germline ends came to 10 bases. This CDR3 has 14 residues. Germline CDR1 reads MDHEN; CDR2 reads SYDVKM. The CDR3 bases are TGTGCCAGCAACCACAGGTATAGCAATCAGCCCCAGCATTTT. This sequence encodes CASNHRYSNQPQHF. Filled out from reference TRBV28 and TRBJ1-5, the complete variable domain reads DVKVTQSSRYLVKRTGEKVFLECVQDMDHENMFWYRQDPGLGLRLIYFSYDVKMKEKGDIPEGYSVSREKKERFSLILESASTNQTSMYLCASNHRYSNQPQHFGDGTRLSIL.

A single count supports this clone. J is TRBJ2-2 and V is TRBV7-9; possibly TRBD2 for D (5 bases). The CDR3 is 17 residues long. Trimming took 5 bases from V and 1 from J, leaving 17 bases between them. The germline gives CDR1 SEHNR, CDR2 FQNEAQ (reference sequence). CDR3 sequence: CASSLPPGGENTGELFF. The CDR3 DNA is TGTGCCAGCAGCCTCCCCCCAGGAGGAGAGAACACCGGGGAGCTGTTTTTT.

CDR3 bases: TGTGCCAGTAGAACTCTCTCTGAATCTTTCAATCAGCCCCAGCATTTT. Its translation is CASRTLSESFNQPQHF. The chain combines TRBV19 with TRBJ1-5; D is ambiguous. The CDR3 consists of 16 residues. Looked up from germline, CDR1 is LNHDA and CDR2 is SQIVND (reference sequence). V lost 6 bases and J lost 3, with 18 bases in between.

This clone has only one observation. The rearrangement uses TRBV28 and TRBJ2-7, with TRBD1 as a possible D gene (6 bases). This CDR3 contains 14 residues. The germline V gene has CDR1 MDHEN and CDR2 SYDVKM. The V and J ends lost 10 bases and 3 bases respectively, with 19 bases between them. The CDR3 is CATKGGVLFYEQYF. The CDR3 region has the DNA TGTGCCACAAAAGGGGGTGTTTTATTCTACGAGCAGTACTTC.